These 28 T cell receptor beta chains were all obtained from the same sample, sequenced in a study of cytomegalovirus exposure and HLA in healthy donors. PCR primers comprised 60 Vbeta and 13 Jbeta primers. Clones were read by immunoSEQ multiplex PCR, and TCRdb kept only the in-frame ones, dropping some. The sample contains about 120,000 clones, 75% of which appear only once. The material sequenced was PBMCs. The origin of the receptors is a woman in her 40s in good health and CMV-seropositive.

The rearrangement uses TRBV10-3 and TRBJ1-1, with TRBD1 identical over 8 bases. After removal of 5 bases from V and 0 bases from J, the junction contained 8 bases not matched to a gene. Germline CDR1 and CDR2: ENHRY and SYGVKD. The CDR3 length is 16 residues. The CDR3 DNA reads TGTGCCATCAGTTTTTCCGGGACAGGCGTGAACACTGAAGCTTTCTTT. Its protein product is CAISFSGTGVNTEAFF.

This sequence joins TRBV30 and TRBJ1-1; D unresolved. Germline V CDR1 and CDR2: GTSNPN, SVGIG (reference sequence). V dropped 6 bases and J dropped 11 bases, with 16 bases sitting between them. The CDR3 has 11 residues. CDR3 sequence (DNA): TGTGCCTGTATACGCCAATCAGCGGCTTTCTTT. Its translation is CACIRQSAAFF. Full variable domain (outside the CDR3, taken from reference TRBV30 and TRBJ1-1): SQTIHQWPATLVQPVGSPLSLECTVEGTSNPNLYWYRQAAGRGLQLLFYSVGIGQISSEVPQNLSASRPQDRQFILSSKKLLLSDSGFYLCACIRQSAAFFGQGTRLTVV.

The chain employs TRBV10-3 and TRBJ1-1; D might be TRBD1 (5 bases). Per the germline V gene, CDR1 is ENHRY and CDR2 is SYGVKD. Trimming removed 0 bases at V and 5 bases at J, with 10 bases between. CDR3 length: 14 residues. The CDR3 region has the DNA TGTGCCATCAGTGAGTCGAGCGGGGGGACTGAAGCTTTCTTT. It codes for CAISESSGGTEAFF.

This chain links TRBV12-5 with TRBJ1-1; D possibly corresponds to TRBD1 (5 bases). The length of the CDR3 is 15 residues. Looked up from germline, CDR1 is LGHNT and CDR2 is FRNRAP. Trimming took 6 bases from V and 5 from J, leaving 19 bases between them. CDR3 region: CASGTYGGIGTEAFF. CDR3 nucleotide sequence: TGTGCTAGTGGCACCTACGGGGGAATTGGGACTGAAGCTTTCTTT.

The DNA for the CDR3 is TGTGCCATCAGTGAGTCGGCCGGGTTGGCTAACTATGGCTACACCTTC. This encodes CAISESAGLANYGYTF. V and J are TRBV10-3 and TRBJ1-2; D call uncertain. Germline assignment: CDR1 ENHRY and CDR2 SYGVKD. The CDR3 consists of 16 residues. Deletions cut 0 bases from V and 0 bases from J, with 11 bases between.

V is TRBV30 and J is TRBJ1-6; no clear D gene. The CDR3 extends over 17 amino acids. Trimming shortened V by 1 base and J by 0 bases, and 13 bases separated the two germline ends. Per the germline V gene, CDR1 is GTSNPN and CDR2 is SVGIG (reference sequence). CDR3 amino acids: CAWSARGVSSYNSPLHF. CDR3 nucleotides: TGTGCCTGGAGTGCCCGCGGGGTGAGCTCCTATAATTCACCCCTCCACTTT.

This chain uses TRBV7-3 with TRBJ1-2, with 9 bases fitting TRBD1. CDR3 length equals 13 residues. Trimming cost V 5 bases and J 8 bases; bases outside gene matches: 6. Germline loops: CDR1 SGHTA, CDR2 FQGTGA. The CDR3 loop reads CASSPTGGGGYTF. CDR3 DNA sequence: TGTGCCAGCAGCCCTACAGGGGGCGGAGGCTACACCTTC.

The rearrangement joins TRBV30 to TRBJ2-7; TRBD2 aligns across 8 bases. Trimming removed 4 bases from V and 2 bases from J; junction bases left unmatched: 13. Germline CDR1 GTSNPN, CDR2 SVGIG (reference sequence). The CDR3 extends over 16 amino acids. The CDR3 region has the DNA TGTGCCTGGACCCGGATAGCGGGGCCCCGCACCTACGAGCAGTACTTC. Protein sequence: CAWTRIAGPRTYEQYF.

The V gene is TRBV29-1, the J gene TRBJ2-5; D might be TRBD1 (5 bases). V was pared by 5 bases and J by 1 base, with 8 bases between. Germline lookup yields CDR1 SQVTM and CDR2 ANQGSEA. There are 12 residues in the CDR3. The CDR3 spells CSVWQGQETQYF. Here the CDR3 DNA reads TGCAGCGTTTGGCAGGGCCAAGAGACCCAGTACTTC.

The chain carries TRBV11-3 and TRBJ2-5; 8 bases agree with TRBD1. The CDR3 length is 13 residues. Trimming at V came to 6 bases and at J to 2 bases, leaving 2 bases not matched to a gene. CDR1 is SGHNT, CDR2 YENEEA, per germline. The CDR3 protein is CASSGDRQETQYF. The CDR3 bases are TGTGCCAGCAGTGGGGACAGGCAAGAGACCCAGTACTTC.

V is TRBV6-4 and J is TRBJ1-2; a possible D gene is TRBD1 (6 bases). V gave up 4 bases and J gave up 0 bases, with 12 bases separating them. There are 15 residues in the CDR3. CDR1 is MRHNA, CDR2 SNTAGT, per germline. The CDR3, as DNA: TGTGCCAGCAGTGCCGGAGCAGGGGCTAACTATGGCTACACCTTC. Amino acid sequence: CASSAGAGANYGYTF.

This clone has a single count. V is TRBV28 and J is TRBJ2-5; maybe TRBD2 (5 bases). Germline lookup yields CDR1 MDHEN and CDR2 SYDVKM. The CDR3 is made up of 13 amino acids. V shed 5 bases and J shed 5 bases, with 12 bases lying between them. The DNA for the CDR3 is TGTGCCAGCAGTCCCCGGGAATTGGAGACCCAGTACTTC. This sequence encodes CASSPRELETQYF.

V is TRBV18 and J is TRBJ2-7; tentative D call: TRBD1 (6 bases). Germline V gene data show CDR1 as KGHSH and CDR2 as LQKENI. Trimming stripped 4 bases from V and 4 bases from J, with 8 bases between. The CDR3 has 12 residues. The CDR3 DNA reads TGTGCCAGCTCACGCGGACAGTACGAGCAGTACTTC. It translates to CASSRGQYEQYF.

V gene TRBV7-3 combines with J gene TRBJ2-2; 10 bases agree with TRBD2. The CDR3 is made up of 16 amino acids. Germline lookup yields CDR1 SGHTA and CDR2 FQGTGA. V shed 5 bases, J shed 3 bases, and the junction held 6 bases outside the gene matches. The CDR3 region has the DNA TGTGCCAGCAGCCCCTGGACTAGCGGAGACACCGGGGAGCTGTTTTTT. Translation: CASSPWTSGDTGELFF. Looking up the rest from reference TRBV7-3 and TRBJ2-2 gives the full variable domain: GAGVSQTPSNKVTEKGKYVELRCDPISGHTALYWYRQSLGQGPEFLIYFQGTGAADDSGLPNDRFFAVRPEGSVSTLKIQRTERGDSAVYLCASSPWTSGDTGELFFGEGSRLTVL.

This clone was counted only a few times. V gene TRBV2 combines with J gene TRBJ2-4, with D maybe TRBD2 (6 bases). Looked up from germline, CDR1 is SNHLY and CDR2 is FYNNEI. The CDR3 covers 13 residues. Trimming removed 0 bases from V and 13 bases from J, with 13 bases in between. As DNA, the CDR3 is TGTGCCAGCAGTGAAGCTTGGAGGGTCGGGCAGTACTTC. Residues: CASSEAWRVGQYF. Variable domain in full (rest from reference TRBV2 and TRBJ2-4): EPEVTQTPSHQVTQMGQEVILRCVPISNHLYFYWYRQILGQKVEFLVSFYNNEISEKSEIFDDQFSVERPDGSNFTLKIRSTKLEDSAMYFCASSEAWRVGQYFGAGTRLSVL.

The V call is TRBV5-4, the J call TRBJ2-1; 7 nucleotides agree with TRBD2. Germline V gene sequence: CDR1 SGHNT, CDR2 YYREEE (reference sequence). V lost 4 bases and J lost 4; bases outside the gene matches: 8. This CDR3 is 15 amino acids long. Here the CDR3 DNA reads TGTGCCAGCAGCCGGGACTATCAGCTTTACAATGAGCAGTTCTTC. It yields the protein CASSRDYQLYNEQFF.

The gene calls are TRBV29-1 and TRBJ2-7, with D possibly matching TRBD2 (6 bases). Germline V gene data show CDR1 as SQVTM and CDR2 as ANQGSEA. The CDR3 runs 11 residues. V was cut by 5 bases and J by 6 bases, with 11 bases left in between. For the CDR3, the DNA is TGCAGCGTTACTGGGGGAGGCGAGCAGTACTTC. It specifies CSVTGGGEQYF.

The chain uses TRBV19 and TRBJ2-3, with a weak D call TRBD1 (6 bases). The CDR3 loop spans 16 amino acids. The V end lost 0 bases, the J end lost 2 bases, and 12 bases lay between the germline ends. The germline gives CDR1 LNHDA, CDR2 SQIVND (reference sequence). CDR3 sequence: CASSIDGGRATDTQYF. As DNA, the CDR3 is TGTGCCAGTAGTATAGATGGGGGCAGGGCCACAGATACGCAGTATTTT. The entire variable domain, with the rest obtained from reference TRBV19 and TRBJ2-3, is as follows: DGGITQSPKYLFRKEGQNVTLSCEQNLNHDAMYWYRQDPGQGLRLIYYSQIVNDFQKGDIAEGYSVSREKKESFPLTVTSAQKNPTAFYLCASSIDGGRATDTQYFGPGTRLTVL.

This sequence joins TRBV10-1 and TRBJ1-1; D unclear. V lost 8 bases and J 0 bases, leaving 16 bases between the germline ends. CDR1 and CDR2 from the germline V gene are WNHNN and SYGVQD (reference sequence). This CDR3 region has 15 residues. CDR3 sequence: CASLSPWRMNTEAFF. For the CDR3, the DNA is TGCGCCAGCCTAAGCCCGTGGAGGATGAACACTGAAGCTTTCTTT.

The rearrangement uses TRBV28 and TRBJ1-5, with D perhaps TRBD1 (5 bases). Germline values: CDR1 MDHEN, CDR2 SYDVKM. The ends were cut back, 5 bases at V and 0 bases at J, with 8 bases in the middle. The CDR3 length is 14 residues. Here the CDR3 DNA reads TGTGCCAGCAGTCCAGACAGTAGCAATCAGCCCCAGCATTTT. This codes for CASSPDSSNQPQHF.

The CDR3 DNA follows: TGTGCCAGTCAACTAGCCGATGAGCAGTTCTTC. Protein sequence: CASQLADEQFF. This chain uses TRBV28 with TRBJ2-1; D perhaps matches TRBD2 (6 bases). V shed 9 bases and J shed 8 bases, with 11 bases lying between them. The CDR3 covers 11 residues. Germline V gene lookup returns CDR1 MDHEN and CDR2 SYDVKM. Complete variable domain (other parts from reference TRBV28 and TRBJ2-1): DVKVTQSSRYLVKRTGEKVFLECVQDMDHENMFWYRQDPGLGLRLIYFSYDVKMKEKGDIPEGYSVSREKKERFSLILESASTNQTSMYLCASQLADEQFFGPGTRLTVL.

The rearrangement uses TRBV7-6 and TRBJ1-1, with D possibly being TRBD1 (6 bases). Germline CDR1 SGHVS, CDR2 FNYEAQ. Trimming took 7 bases from V and 1 from J, leaving 16 bases between them. CDR3 length equals 15 residues. The CDR3 region has the DNA TGTGCCAGCACCCGGACAGCTTCCCAGAACACTGAAGCTTTCTTT. Translation gives CASTRTASQNTEAFF.

J is TRBJ2-7 and V is TRBV11-2, with D perhaps matching TRBD1 (6 bases). CDR1 and CDR2 (germline): SGHAT, FQNNGV. Trimming cost V 1 base and J 0 bases, with 13 bases left between them. CDR3 length equals 16 residues. The CDR3 loop is CASSLGGGTSSYEQYF. The CDR3 nucleotides read TGTGCCAGCAGCTTAGGAGGGGGTACAAGCTCCTACGAGCAGTACTTC.

V gene TRBV2 combines with J gene TRBJ2-7; D not certain. V lost 10 bases and J lost 6, with 19 bases in between. CDR1 and CDR2 (germline): SNHLY, FYNNEI. The CDR3 runs to 13 residues. CDR3 amino acids: CAIKKTHNSEQYF. The CDR3 DNA is TGTGCCATCAAGAAGACACATAATAGCGAGCAGTACTTC. The entire variable domain, with the rest obtained from reference TRBV2 and TRBJ2-7, is as follows: EPEVTQTPSHQVTQMGQEVILRCVPISNHLYFYWYRQILGQKVEFLVSFYNNEISEKSEIFDDQFSVERPDGSNFTLKIRSTKLEDSAMYFCAIKKTHNSEQYFGPGTRLTVT.

This clone showed up just a few times. V gene TRBV4-1 combines with J gene TRBJ2-7; weak D call: TRBD2 (5 bases). The ends were cut back, 0 bases at V and 6 bases at J, with 15 bases in the middle. Germline loops: CDR1 MGHRA, CDR2 YSYEKL. This CDR3 spans 15 amino acids. In DNA, the CDR3 is TGCGCCAGCAGCCAAGATAGCGACCCCTGGGGCGAGCAGTACTTC. Protein: CASSQDSDPWGEQYF.

The rearrangement uses TRBV30 and TRBJ2-1; 13 nucleotides match TRBD2. The length of the CDR3 is 16 residues. CDR1 is GTSNPN and CDR2 is SVGIG in the germline V gene (reference sequence). V shed 2 bases and J 1 base; nucleotides not matched to a gene: 2. This CDR3 is CAWSWTSGSSYNEQFF. The DNA of the CDR3 is TGTGCCTGGAGTTGGACTAGCGGGAGTTCCTACAATGAGCAGTTCTTC.

This chain uses TRBV9 with TRBJ2-5; 9 bases align to TRBD1. V gave up 5 bases and J gave up 1 base; unmatched junction bases: 9. The CDR3 extends over 16 amino acids. CDR1 SGDLS and CDR2 YYNGEE come from the germline V gene. This CDR3 is CASSESGTGFQETQYF. CDR3 sequence (DNA): TGTGCCAGCAGTGAATCCGGGACAGGGTTCCAAGAGACCCAGTACTTC. The variable domain in full, completed from reference TRBV9 and TRBJ2-5, reads DSGVTQTPKHLITATGQRVTLRCSPRSGDLSVYWYQQSLDQGLQFLIQYYNGEERAKGNILERFSAQQFPDLHSELNLSSLELGDSALYFCASSESGTGFQETQYFGPGTRLLVL.

The chain carries TRBV6-5 and TRBJ2-7; D is unresolved. Trimming removed 6 bases from V and 2 bases from J, with 17 bases in between. From germline, CDR1 is MNHEY and CDR2 SVGAGI. The CDR3 spans 15 residues. DNA of the CDR3: TGTGCCAGCAGCCGCCGTGGAGACGGAGCCTACGAGCAGTACTTC. Translation gives CASSRRGDGAYEQYF.